Given below is one TCR beta chain in context. This record belongs to a study of T cells in Graves' hyperthyroidism and ophthalmopathy. The CDR3 extends over 15 amino acids. Trimming cost V 5 bases and J 0 bases, with 14 bases left between them. Germline values: CDR1 SEHNR, CDR2 FQNEAQ (reference sequence). RNA transcripts served as the template for amplifying TCR beta CDR3 regions. When the TCR CDR3 underwent first-round RT-PCR, the HTBI primer set was used. TCRdb redid the calling of the multiplex PCR reads with MiXCR, one entry per CDR3 protein. The sample yields about 290,000 distinct CDR3 sequences, around 17% seen once.

The sequencing input was blood. The sequence was collected from a young man with Graves' hyperthyroidism. This chain connects TRBV7-9 to TRBJ2-7; D perhaps matches TRBD2 (5 bases). Written as DNA, the CDR3 is TGTGCCAGCAGCGGAGGATCAACTCTCTCCTACGAGCAGTACTTC. Amino acid sequence: CASSGGSTLSYEQYF.